These 23 T cell receptor beta chains were all obtained from the same sample, sequenced in a study of Ad26.COV2.S vaccination and SARS-CoV-2 variants. Profiling relied on immunoSEQ multiplex PCR, and the TCRdb table lists in-frame clones only, not all of them. Here the sample spans 300,000 to 400,000 clones, 85% being singletons. Treatment in this sample: about 20 received Ad26.COV2.S at low or high dose, single or two shots; several received placebo; per-sample allocation not given. Sampling happened 63 days after the first vaccine or placebo injection. The source was peripheral blood, collected in a trial of Ad26.COV2.S vaccine versus placebo. The receptors were sampled from a person aged 18-60 years who received the Ad26.COV2.S COVID-19 vaccine or a placebo.

This rearrangement joins TRBV4-1 to TRBJ2-1; 12 bases fit TRBD2. This CDR3 region has 16 residues. V was clipped by 3 bases and J by 9 bases; unmatched bases: 9. CDR1 MGHRA and CDR2 YSYEKL come from the germline V gene. As DNA, the CDR3 is TGCGCCAGCAGCCACGAAGGGTTACTAGCGGGAGGTGAGCAGTTCTTC. Translating gives CASSHEGLLAGGEQFF.

This clone was recorded a few times. This chain connects TRBV6-5 to TRBJ1-4, with TRBD1 identical over 11 bases. Per the germline V gene, CDR1 is MNHEY and CDR2 is SVGAGI. CDR3 size: 15 residues. Losses at the gene ends were 5 bases for V and 9 bases for J; bases not matched to a gene: 8. CDR3 sequence: CASSPGTGGIKKLFF. The CDR3 DNA is TGTGCCAGCAGTCCTGGGACAGGGGGAATCAAAAAACTGTTTTTT.

V is TRBV7-2 and J is TRBJ1-4, with 9 bases aligning to TRBD1. V lost 5 bases and J lost 8; bases outside the gene matches: 3. Germline lookup yields CDR1 SGHTA and CDR2 FQGNSA. CDR3 length equals 13 residues. CDR3 loop: CASSLGTGEKLFF. The CDR3 DNA is TGTGCCAGCAGCCTAGGGACAGGGGAAAAACTGTTTTTT.

The V gene is TRBV2, the J gene TRBJ1-1, with 7 bases fitting TRBD1. In germline, CDR1 is SNHLY, CDR2 FYNNEI. V lost 6 bases and J lost 6; bases outside the gene matches: 7. The CDR3 totals 13 residues. The CDR3 sequence is CASSRQGKAEAFF. CDR3 nucleotide sequence: TGTGCCAGCAGCCGACAGGGTAAGGCTGAAGCTTTCTTT.

The J gene is TRBJ2-1, the V gene TRBV30, with TRBD2 matching 9 bases. This CDR3 spans 15 amino acids. Trimming at V came to 0 bases and at J to 7 bases, leaving 7 bases not matched to a gene. The germline V gene has CDR1 GTSNPN and CDR2 SVGIG (reference sequence). The CDR3 DNA reads TGTGCCTGGAGTGTGGCGGGAGGGGGCGGGAATGAGCAGTTCTTC. Its translation is CAWSVAGGGGNEQFF. Drawing the rest from reference TRBV30 and TRBJ2-1, the complete variable domain is SQTIHQWPATLVQPVGSPLSLECTVEGTSNPNLYWYRQAAGRGLQLLFYSVGIGQISSEVPQNLSASRPQDRQFILSSKKLLLSDSGFYLCAWSVAGGGGNEQFFGPGTRLTVL.

The chain uses TRBV7-9 and TRBJ1-6; D possibly corresponds to TRBD1 (6 bases). The CDR3 totals 14 residues. With 4 bases removed from V and 7 bases from J, the gap between germline ends came to 11 bases. Germline-derived CDR1 and CDR2 are SEHNR and FQNEAQ (reference sequence). The CDR3, as DNA: TGTGCCAGCAGCTCCACAGGGAACAATTCACCCCTCCACTTT. Protein sequence: CASSSTGNNSPLHF.

This clone was picked up one time. This chain joins TRBV5-8 and TRBJ2-7; possible D gene TRBD1, 6 bases. Per the germline V gene, CDR1 is SGHTS and CDR2 is YDEGEE. This CDR3 has 12 amino acids. V was shortened by 3 bases and J by 3 bases, with 7 bases between the two germline ends. The CDR3 sequence is CASSWTDYEQYF. The CDR3 DNA follows: TGTGCCAGCAGCTGGACAGACTACGAGCAGTACTTC.

The chain is built from TRBV30 and TRBJ1-6; no clear D. Germline values: CDR1 GTSNPN, CDR2 SVGIG (reference sequence). The V end was cut by 2 bases, the J end by 6 bases, with 11 bases between. This CDR3 is 14 amino acids long. CDR3 sequence: CAWSQPGSNSPLHF. CDR3 bases: TGTGCCTGGAGTCAGCCCGGGAGTAATTCACCCCTCCACTTT.

J is TRBJ2-5 and V is TRBV2; 9 positions match TRBD2. V gave up 2 bases and J gave up 5 bases; unmatched junction bases: 12. The CDR3 consists of 17 residues. CDR1 SNHLY and CDR2 FYNNEI come from the germline V gene. DNA for the CDR3: TGTGCCAGCAGTGAAAGTTTCGCGGGGGGGCTCGGGGAGACCCAGTACTTC. Translated, it gives CASSESFAGGLGETQYF.

This chain uses TRBV20-1 with TRBJ2-7, with D perhaps TRBD1 (6 bases). This CDR3 is 11 amino acids long. V lost 4 bases to trimming and J lost 5 bases, with 9 bases between them. Germline lookup yields CDR1 DFQATT and CDR2 SNEGSKA (reference sequence). The CDR3 coding sequence is TGCAGTGCTAAGGGGGTTCACGAGCAGTACTTC. Translating it yields CSAKGVHEQYF.

The V gene is TRBV9, the J gene TRBJ1-6; no clear D. The CDR3 sequence is 16 residues long. Trimming removed 1 base at V and 10 bases at J, with 18 bases between. CDR1 is SGDLS, CDR2 YYNGEE, per germline. The CDR3 spells CASSVRELSRGSPLHF. DNA of the CDR3: TGTGCCAGCAGCGTACGGGAGTTAAGCCGAGGCTCACCCCTCCACTTT.

The chain employs TRBV20-1 and TRBJ1-1; TRBD1 matches 10 bases. There are 11 residues in the CDR3. CDR1 DFQATT and CDR2 SNEGSKA come from the germline V gene (reference sequence). V lost 8 bases and J lost 7; bases outside the gene matches: 4. CDR3 DNA: TGCAGTAGGACAGGGGGAGGTGAAGCTTTCTTT. It yields the protein CSRTGGGEAFF.

The chain couples TRBV4-1 to TRBJ2-3, with TRBD2 identical over 12 bases. The CDR3 extends over 17 amino acids. Trimming took 4 bases from V and 7 from J; bases not matched to a gene: 12. In germline, CDR1 is MGHRA, CDR2 YSYEKL. The CDR3 sequence is CASSRLVGTSGSYTQYF. CDR3 nucleotides: TGCGCCAGCAGCCGTTTAGTCGGGACTAGCGGGTCTTATACGCAGTATTTT.

This chain uses TRBV11-3 with TRBJ2-1, with TRBD2 matching over 10 bases. CDR3 size: 17 residues. Germline V gene lookup returns CDR1 SGHNT and CDR2 YENEEA. The V gene end was trimmed by 6 bases and the J gene end by 4 bases; junction bases not matched to a gene: 12. The CDR3 nucleotides are TGTGCCAGCAGTCCCGTGATTAGCGGGAGGAGTTACAATGAGCAGTTCTTC. Protein: CASSPVISGRSYNEQFF. The entire variable domain, with the rest obtained from reference TRBV11-3 and TRBJ2-1, is as follows: EAGVVQSPRYKIIEKKQPVAFWCNPISGHNTLYWYLQNLGQGPELLIRYENEEAVDDSQLPKDRFSAERLKGVDSTLKIQPAELGDSAVYLCASSPVISGRSYNEQFFGPGTRLTVL.

The chain is built from TRBV19 and TRBJ2-3, with D perhaps matching TRBD1 (6 bases). The CDR3 runs to 14 residues. Trimming removed 5 bases at V and 2 bases at J, with 11 bases between. Germline V gene sequence: CDR1 LNHDA, CDR2 SQIVND (reference sequence). CDR3 bases: TGTGCCAGTAGTGTGGGGGCGACCACAGATACGCAGTATTTT. Residues: CASSVGATTDTQYF.

V and J are TRBV3-1 (or the pseudogene TRBV3-2) and TRBJ2-3, with D possibly being TRBD1 or TRBD2 (5 bases each). Germline lookup yields CDR1 LGHDT and CDR2 YNNKEL (reference sequence). V was pared by 4 bases and J by 0 bases, with 8 bases between. The CDR3 extends over 14 amino acids. CDR3 nucleotides: TGTGCCAGCAGCCCGTGGGACAGCACAGATACGCAGTATTTT. Its translation: CASSPWDSTDTQYF.

The chain employs TRBV28 and TRBJ1-4; no firm D call. Germline V gives CDR1 MDHEN, CDR2 SYDVKM. V lost 3 bases to trimming and J lost 7 bases, with 18 bases between them. The CDR3 covers 16 residues. The CDR3 reads CASSFEVVGSGEKLFF. The DNA for the CDR3 is TGTGCCAGCAGTTTCGAGGTCGTCGGGTCTGGTGAAAAACTGTTTTTT.

This clone was counted a single time. Here the CDR3 DNA reads TGCGCCAGCAGCCAGGAGGACAGGGTACCCTATAATTCACCCCTCCACTTT. Translation: CASSQEDRVPYNSPLHF. This chain uses TRBV4-1 with TRBJ1-6; 8 bases agree with TRBD1. Germline-derived CDR1 and CDR2 are MGHRA and YSYEKL. J lost 2 bases, V lost 3 bases, and 6 bases had no gene match. This CDR3 is built from 17 residues.

The chain recombines TRBV5-5 with TRBJ2-1, with D perhaps TRBD1 (6 bases). Trimming removed 0 bases at V and 3 bases at J, with 16 bases between. The CDR3 is 17 amino acids. Germline V gene sequence: CDR1 SGHKS, CDR2 YYEKEE (reference sequence). CDR3 DNA: TGTGCCAGCAGCTTGGTGGACAGCGTCCGCCTCTACAATGAGCAGTTCTTC. Translation gives CASSLVDSVRLYNEQFF. Using reference TRBV5-5 and TRBJ2-1 for the parts outside the CDR3, the full variable domain is DAGVTQSPTHLIKTRGQQVTLRCSPISGHKSVSWYQQVLGQGPQFIFQYYEKEERGRGNFPDRFSARQFPNYSSELNVNALLLGDSALYLCASSLVDSVRLYNEQFFGPGTRLTVL.

In its sample, this clone was seen a few times. The chain uses TRBV7-8 and TRBJ1-6; no definite D call. Germline V gene lookup returns CDR1 SGHVS and CDR2 FQNEAQ. The V end was cut by 5 bases, the J end by 4 bases, with 18 bases between. This CDR3 region has 17 residues. The CDR3, as DNA: TGTGCCAGCAGCCCCCCTAACGGGGTCAGATATAATTCACCCCTCCACTTT. It translates to CASSPPNGVRYNSPLHF.

The gene calls are TRBV27 and TRBJ1-5; no reliable D call. The CDR3 runs to 11 residues. The germline gives CDR1 MNHEY, CDR2 SMNVEV (reference sequence). V lost 2 bases and J lost 6, with 2 bases in between. CDR3 nucleotide sequence: TGTGCCAGCAGTTTAGGTCAGCCCCAGCATTTT. Its translation is CASSLGQPQHF.

This chain connects TRBV3-1 (or the pseudogene TRBV3-2) to TRBJ2-2; 7 positions match TRBD1. Germline CDR1 and CDR2: LGHDT and YNNKEL (reference sequence). The junction had 7 bases not matched to a gene; V was cut back by 4 bases and J by 5 bases. The length of the CDR3 is 15 residues. CDR3 sequence reads: CASSLRQGGTGELFF. In DNA form, the CDR3 reads TGTGCCAGCAGCCTTAGACAGGGTGGGACCGGGGAGCTGTTTTTT.

The chain couples TRBV27 to TRBJ2-3; D might be TRBD2 (6 bases). Germline V gene lookup returns CDR1 MNHEY and CDR2 SMNVEV (reference sequence). The CDR3 is 18 amino acids. Trimming removed 3 bases from V and 4 bases from J, with 23 bases in between. The CDR3 DNA is TGTGCCAGCAGTTTTGATTCCGGGTTAGCGGCTTGGGCAGATACGCAGTATTTT. This gives the protein CASSFDSGLAAWADTQYF.